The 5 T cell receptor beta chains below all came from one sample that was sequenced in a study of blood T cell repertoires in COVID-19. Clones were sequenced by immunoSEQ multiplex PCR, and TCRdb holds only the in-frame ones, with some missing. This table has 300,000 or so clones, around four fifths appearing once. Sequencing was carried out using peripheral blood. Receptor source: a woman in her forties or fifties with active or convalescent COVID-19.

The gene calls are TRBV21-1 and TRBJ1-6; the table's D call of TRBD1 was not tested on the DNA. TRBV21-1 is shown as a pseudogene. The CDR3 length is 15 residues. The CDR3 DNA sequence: TGTGCCAGCAGCCGGAGGAACAGGGCCGGCTCACCCCTCCACTTT. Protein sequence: CASSRRNRAGSPLHF.

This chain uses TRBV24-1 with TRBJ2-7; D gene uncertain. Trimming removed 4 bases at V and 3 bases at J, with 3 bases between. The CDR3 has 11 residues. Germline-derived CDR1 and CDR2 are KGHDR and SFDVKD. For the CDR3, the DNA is TGTGCCACCAGTGACCGCTACGAGCAGTACTTC. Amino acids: CATSDRYEQYF.

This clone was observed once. This CDR3 reads CASSLVRESTDTQYF. The CDR3 DNA is TGCGCCAGCAGCTTGGTGCGGGAGAGCACAGATACGCAGTATTTT. The rearrangement uses TRBV5-1 and TRBJ2-3; TRBD2 matches at 7 bases. Germline trimming cut 0 bases from V and 0 bases from J; bases unmatched to any gene: 1. This CDR3 region has 15 residues. Germline V gives CDR1 SGHRS, CDR2 YFSETQ.

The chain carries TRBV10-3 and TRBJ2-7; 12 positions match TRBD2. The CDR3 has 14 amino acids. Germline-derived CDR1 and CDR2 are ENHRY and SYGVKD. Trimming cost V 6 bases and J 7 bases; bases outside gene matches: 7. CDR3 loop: CAIRGLAGPEEQYF. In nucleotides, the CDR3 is TGTGCCATCAGAGGACTAGCGGGACCCGAGGAGCAGTACTTC.

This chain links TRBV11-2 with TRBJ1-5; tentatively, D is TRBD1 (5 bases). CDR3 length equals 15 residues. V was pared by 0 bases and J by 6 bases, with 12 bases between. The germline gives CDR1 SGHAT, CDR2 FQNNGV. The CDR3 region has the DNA TGTGCCAGCAGCTTAGAGGGACTCTCGGGTCAGCCCCAGCATTTT. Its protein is CASSLEGLSGQPQHF.